Below are 17 T cell receptor beta chains sequenced from a single sample in a study of T-cell memory formation after mild COVID-19. TCRdb reprocessed the 5' RACE reads via MiXCR and lists one record per CDR3 protein. The profile shows about 260,000 distinct CDR3 sequences, 7.5% to 9.5% of them singletons. The specimen was PBMCs or a T cell subset sorted from them (not recorded which). The origin of the receptors is a man in his late teens or twenties who had mild COVID-19 (a few samples of this study predate the infection). Cell type and time point are not known.

The chain joins TRBV6-5 to TRBJ1-3; D uncertain. Germline values: CDR1 MNHEY, CDR2 SVGAGI. CDR3 length equals 14 residues. Trimming cost V 6 bases and J 1 base, with 10 bases left between them. CDR3 DNA sequence: TGTGCCAGCAGCCCCTCAGGTTCTGGAAACACCATATATTTT. The encoded protein is CASSPSGSGNTIYF.

For the CDR3, the DNA is TGCGCCAGCAGGTCGGGGGCACCCCCCGGGGGTGAGCAGTTCTTC. It codes for CASRSGAPPGGEQFF. This rearrangement joins TRBV5-1 to TRBJ2-1; perhaps D is TRBD1 or TRBD2 (6 bases each). The CDR3 runs to 15 residues. Trimming left V 5 bases short and J 9 bases short, with 21 bases between. From germline, CDR1 is SGHRS and CDR2 YFSETQ.

J is TRBJ2-5 and V is TRBV5-1; TRBD1 might be the D (5 bases). V was pared by 0 bases and J by 5 bases, with 14 bases between. The CDR3 totals 15 residues. Germline V gene data show CDR1 as SGHRS and CDR2 as YFSETQ. CDR3 sequence (DNA): TGCGCCAGCAGCTTGGCCAGGGCACTTCGGGAGACCCAGTACTTC. Translation gives CASSLARALRETQYF.

This clonotype came up a few times. The chain recombines TRBV24-1 with TRBJ2-3; no clear D. Trimming took off 5 bases at V and 6 bases at J, with 14 bases between the two ends. Germline lookup yields CDR1 KGHDR and CDR2 SFDVKD. The CDR3 extends over 14 amino acids. The CDR3 is CATSGPEIGDTQYF. The CDR3 DNA is TGTGCCACCAGTGGGCCCGAGATAGGGGATACGCAGTATTTT.

This clonotype was counted between two and nine times. V and J are TRBV6-1 and TRBJ1-1, with 8 bases that match TRBD1. There are 15 residues in the CDR3. Germline CDR1 is MNHNS and CDR2 is SASEGT. J lost 4 bases, V lost 0 bases, and 4 bases had no gene match. The CDR3 protein is CASSEAPTGGTEAFF. DNA of the CDR3: TGTGCCAGCAGTGAAGCCCCCACAGGGGGCACTGAAGCTTTCTTT.

This clonotype was found a few times. V gene TRBV7-2 combines with J gene TRBJ2-1; D uncertain. Germline CDR1 and CDR2: SGHTA and FQGNSA. This CDR3 contains 13 residues. Trimming removed 1 base at V and 14 bases at J, with 15 bases between. The CDR3 is CASSLELALRKFF. CDR3 DNA sequence: TGTGCCAGCAGCTTAGAATTAGCCCTTCGGAAGTTCTTC.

This clonotype was picked up a small number of times. Compared with germline, one end of the junction differs, possibly owing to a read error. This chain uses TRBV7-3 with TRBJ1-1, with D uncertain. The CDR3 extends over 12 amino acids. CDR1 is SGHTA, CDR2 FQGTGA, per germline. The DNA of the CDR3 is TGTGCCAGCAGCTTGCCCACTTCAAAGGCTTTGTTT. This codes for CASSLPTSKALF.

This clonotype was seen a few times. The chain combines TRBV5-1 with TRBJ1-4, with D tentatively TRBD1 (5 bases). V lost 0 bases to trimming and J lost 2 bases, with 8 bases between them. The germline CDR1 and CDR2 sequences are SGHRS and YFSETQ. The CDR3 extends over 15 amino acids. In DNA, the CDR3 is TGCGCCAGCAGCTTGGGGGGGATGACTAATGAAAAACTGTTTTTT. This codes for CASSLGGMTNEKLFF.

The sample holds a few counts of this clonotype. The chain carries TRBV11-2 and TRBJ2-3, with 8 positions matching TRBD2. Germline loops: CDR1 SGHAT, CDR2 FQNNGV. The CDR3 runs 15 residues. V lost 3 bases to trimming and J lost 2 bases; unmatched junction nucleotides: 4. CDR3 residues: CASSFAGGTTDTQYF. The CDR3 nucleotides are TGTGCCAGCAGCTTTGCGGGGGGTACCACAGATACGCAGTATTTT.

CDR3 region: CASTLQPEAYGYTF. The CDR3 DNA reads TGTGCCAGCACCCTTCAGCCGGAAGCTTATGGCTACACCTTC. The V gene is TRBV9, the J gene TRBJ1-2; no reliable D call. V was shortened by 6 bases and J by 5 bases, with 17 bases between the two germline ends. This CDR3 is 14 amino acids long. From germline, CDR1 is SGDLS and CDR2 YYNGEE.

This clonotype was picked up a small number of times. The gene calls are TRBV7-9 and TRBJ2-7, with 10 bases that match TRBD1. V shed 5 bases and J 6 bases; nucleotides not matched to a gene: 10. The germline V gene has CDR1 SEHNR and CDR2 FQNEAQ (reference sequence). The CDR3 covers 15 residues. In DNA form, the CDR3 reads TGTGCCAGCAGCCCAACCGGGACAGGGGCGACCGAGCAGTACTTC. Residues: CASSPTGTGATEQYF.

This chain connects TRBV6-6 to TRBJ2-2; tentatively, D is TRBD2 (5 bases). Germline values: CDR1 MNHNY, CDR2 SVGAGI (reference sequence). The V end was cut by 7 bases, the J end by 6 bases, with 9 bases between. The CDR3 is 12 amino acids. The CDR3 nucleotides read TGTGCCAGCACCGTGAGGGCCGGGGAGCTGTTTTTT. Protein sequence: CASTVRAGELFF.

The chain has TRBV3-1 and TRBJ2-1, with TRBD1 as a possible D gene (6 bases). The CDR3 extends over 15 amino acids. Germline V CDR1 and CDR2: LGHDT, YNNKEL (reference sequence). V was pared by 4 bases and J by 6 bases, with 16 bases between. CDR3 loop: CASSPHQGRGNEQFF. CDR3 nucleotides: TGTGCCAGCAGCCCGCATCAGGGGCGAGGCAATGAGCAGTTCTTC.

Ten or more counts support this clonotype. The chain is built from TRBV3-1 and TRBJ2-1, with D possibly matching TRBD1 (5 bases). Between the trimmed V and J ends, which lost 5 bases and 4 bases, there was a span of 15 bases. CDR1 is LGHDT, CDR2 YNNKEL, per germline (reference sequence). This CDR3 region has 15 residues. CDR3 sequence reads: CASSKRADSYNEQFF. The CDR3 DNA reads as TGTGCCAGCAGCAAAAGGGCCGACAGTTACAATGAGCAGTTCTTC.

This clonotype was seen only once. Since a much larger clone is just one base distant, this may be a read error. V usage is TRBV5-1 and J usage is TRBJ1-2, with 8 bases aligning to TRBD1. In germline, CDR1 is SGHRS, CDR2 YFSETQ. The CDR3 covers 12 residues. V was pared by 4 bases and J by 6 bases, with 2 bases of the junction left unmatched. The DNA of the CDR3 is TGCGCCAGCAGCACACAGGGGGATGGCTACACCTTC. It codes for CASSTQGDGYTF. Variable domain in full (rest from reference TRBV5-1 and TRBJ1-2): KAGVTQTPRYLIKTRGQQVTLSCSPISGHRSVSWYQQTPGQGLQFLFEYFSETQRNKGNFPGRFSGRQFSNSRSEMNVSTLELGDSALYLCASSTQGDGYTFGSGTRLTVV.

V gene TRBV12-3 or TRBV12-4 combines with J gene TRBJ2-7; no clear D gene. Trimming took 1 base from V and 9 from J, leaving 7 bases between them. The CDR3 spans 11 residues. The CDR3 spells CASSLGGGQYF. In DNA form, the CDR3 reads TGTGCCAGCAGTTTAGGGGGTGGGCAGTACTTC.

CDR3 DNA: TGCAGCGTCCCCACTGATACGCAGTATTTT. Its protein is CSVPTDTQYF. The V call is TRBV29-1, the J call TRBJ2-3; D call uncertain. Trimming left V 6 bases short and J 6 bases short, with 7 bases between. Germline V CDR1 and CDR2: SQVTM, ANQGSEA. The CDR3 runs to 10 residues.